This TCR beta chain originates from a study of beta chain features in type 1 diabetes. The investigators reverse transcribed all of the isolated RNA, so they sequenced expressed TCRB transcripts. Sequencing used immunoSEQ multiplex PCR; TCRdb keeps in-frame clones, though not all of them. The data show 250,000 to 350,000 clones, 11% seen once. Populations obtained by sorting all exceeded 95% purity. From germline, CDR1 is MDHEN and CDR2 SYDVKM. CDR3 length: 12 amino acids. V was cut by 6 bases and J by 4 bases, with 9 bases left in between. The clonotype originates from a woman aged 25 to 39 in good health. Sample: naive CD4+ T cells from blood. This chain joins TRBV28 and TRBJ2-5; TRBD1 might be the D (5 bases). The DNA for the CDR3 is TGTGCCAGCAGCAGGGTTCTAGAGACCCAGTACTTC. It codes for CASSRVLETQYF.